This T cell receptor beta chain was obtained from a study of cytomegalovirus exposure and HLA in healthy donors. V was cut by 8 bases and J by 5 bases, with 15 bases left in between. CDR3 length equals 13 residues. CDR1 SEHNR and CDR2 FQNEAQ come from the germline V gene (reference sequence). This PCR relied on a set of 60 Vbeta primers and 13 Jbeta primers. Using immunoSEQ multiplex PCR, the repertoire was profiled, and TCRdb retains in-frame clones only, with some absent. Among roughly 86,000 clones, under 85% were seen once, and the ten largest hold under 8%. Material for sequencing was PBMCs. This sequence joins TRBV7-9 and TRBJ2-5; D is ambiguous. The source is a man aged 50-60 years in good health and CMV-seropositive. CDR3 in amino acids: CASASQDVETQYF. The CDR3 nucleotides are TGTGCCAGCGCCTCCCAGGATGTGGAGACCCAGTACTTC.